Shown below are 28 T cell receptor beta chains from a single sample sequenced in a study of blood T cell repertoires in COVID-19. Sequenced by immunoSEQ multiplex PCR; TCRdb stores in-frame clones only, minus some. The repertoire holds more than 250,000 clones, approximately 88% seen once, with under 2% in the top ten. The sequenced material came from peripheral blood. The receptors were gathered from a woman in her 30s with COVID-19, enrolled during active disease.

The count of this clone is one. The chain couples TRBV18 to TRBJ2-5, with D possibly being TRBD1 (5 bases). CDR1 is KGHSH and CDR2 is LQKENI in the germline V gene. V was trimmed by 2 bases and J by 5 bases, leaving 12 bases between them. The CDR3 has 14 residues. CDR3 protein: CASSPGQVGETQYF. The DNA for the CDR3 is TGTGCCAGCTCACCAGGACAAGTTGGGGAGACCCAGTACTTC.

The CDR3 here is CSAEIRGSGELFF. CDR3 sequence (DNA): TGCAGCGCCGAAATCCGAGGGTCCGGGGAGCTGTTTTTT. The chain has TRBV29-1 and TRBJ2-2; TRBD2 might be the D (5 bases). Trimming stripped 7 bases from V and 6 bases from J, with 15 bases between. The CDR3 extends over 13 amino acids. CDR1 and CDR2 from the germline V gene are SQVTM and ANQGSEA.

The rearrangement uses TRBV5-1 and TRBJ2-6, with unresolved D. Trimming cost V 4 bases and J 4 bases, with 12 bases left between them. The CDR3 contains 15 residues. Germline assignment: CDR1 SGHRS and CDR2 YFSETQ. CDR3 nucleotide sequence: TGCGCCAGCAGCCCGATCGGTACCGGGGCCAACGTCCTGACTTTC. It encodes CASSPIGTGANVLTF.

The genes are TRBV6-5 and TRBJ1-2; D unclear. The CDR3 totals 12 residues. Per germline, CDR1 MNHEY and CDR2 SVGAGI. V was trimmed by 8 bases and J by 2 bases, leaving 9 bases between them. The CDR3 loop reads CASLLENYGYTF. The CDR3 DNA reads as TGTGCCAGCTTGCTTGAGAACTATGGCTACACCTTC.

This chain uses TRBV6-6 with TRBJ2-7, with a tentative D call TRBD2 (6 bases). V lost 6 bases to trimming and J lost 10 bases, with 19 bases between them. The germline gives CDR1 MNHNY, CDR2 SVGAGI (reference sequence). This CDR3 is 13 amino acids long. The CDR3 region is CASSLRDWGIQYV. CDR3 bases: TGTGCCAGCAGCCTCCGGGACTGGGGTATCCAGTACGTC.

This clone was detected once. This chain uses TRBV10-3 with TRBJ2-1; D unresolved. Trimming took off 3 bases at V and 9 bases at J, with 6 bases between the two ends. Germline V gene data show CDR1 as ENHRY and CDR2 as SYGVKD. The CDR3 sequence is 11 residues long. CDR3 region: CAISDGGEQFF. The CDR3 region has the DNA TGTGCCATCAGTGACGGCGGTGAGCAGTTCTTC.

The chain couples TRBV21-1 to TRBJ2-1; TRBD2 is the table's D call and was not checked against the DNA. TRBV21-1 constitutes a pseudogene. This CDR3 contains 19 residues. Here the CDR3 DNA reads TGTGCCAGCAGCAAAGCCGCCCGCGGTCGAGGGTTGGGTTGGCATGAGCAGTTCTTC. This codes for CASSKAARGRGLGWHEQFF.

This chain uses TRBV3-1 (or the pseudogene TRBV3-2) with TRBJ2-5; the D is unclear. The CDR3 runs 13 residues. CDR1 and CDR2 from the germline V gene are LGHDT and YNNKEL (reference sequence). V lost 1 base to trimming and J lost 5 bases, with 8 bases between them. The CDR3 loop reads CASSQASLETQYF. The CDR3, as DNA: TGTGCCAGCAGCCAAGCTAGTCTGGAGACCCAGTACTTC.

This clone has a single count. V gene TRBV5-5 combines with J gene TRBJ2-7; tentatively, D is TRBD1 (5 bases). The V gene's germline CDR1 is SGHKS and CDR2 YYEKEE (reference sequence). The CDR3 runs 15 residues. The germline V and J ends were trimmed by 0 bases and 2 bases, with 12 bases remaining between them. DNA of the CDR3: TGTGCCAGCAGCTTGGGGGGTGGGGCCCCCTACGAGCAGTACGTC. Translated: CASSLGGGAPYEQYV.

This sequence joins TRBV7-2 and TRBJ2-2; D is uncertain. The CDR3 covers 12 residues. The V gene lost 4 bases and the J gene lost 5 bases, with 5 bases spanning the gap. CDR1 is SGHTA, CDR2 FQGNSA, per germline. The CDR3 nucleotides are TGTGCCAGCAGCTGGGCGACCGGGGAGCTGTTTTTT. It encodes CASSWATGELFF.

The gene calls are TRBV7-2 and TRBJ2-2, with D unresolved. V was shortened by 1 base and J by 6 bases, with 6 bases between the two germline ends. CDR1 is SGHTA and CDR2 is FQGNSA in the germline V gene. There are 13 residues in the CDR3. The CDR3 nucleotides read TGTGCCAGCAGCTTAGATCTTGCCGGGGAGCTGTTTTTT. It specifies CASSLDLAGELFF.

V and J are TRBV7-2 and TRBJ2-7; weak D call: TRBD1 (5 bases). V was trimmed by 5 bases and J by 5 bases, leaving 7 bases between them. Germline CDR1 and CDR2: SGHTA and FQGNSA. The CDR3 covers 11 residues. The chain's CDR3 is CASSPRDEQYF. The CDR3 region has the DNA TGTGCCAGCAGCCCCAGGGACGAGCAGTACTTC.

The rearrangement uses TRBV9 and TRBJ2-3, with a weak D call TRBD2 (5 bases). The CDR3 is 16 amino acids. Per germline, CDR1 SGDLS and CDR2 YYNGEE. Trimming shortened V by 0 bases and J by 4 bases, and 15 bases separated the two germline ends. CDR3 coding DNA: TGTGCCAGCAGCGTAGATCCGGGAATCTCAGCAGATACGCAGTATTTT. It codes for CASSVDPGISADTQYF.

The chain recombines TRBV25-1 with TRBJ1-4, with 8 positions matching TRBD1. The CDR3 contains 12 residues. Germline V gives CDR1 MGHDK, CDR2 SYGVNS. J gave up 14 bases and V 8 bases, and 10 bases lay outside the gene matches. The CDR3 sequence is CASGGDRSLLFF. DNA for the CDR3: TGTGCCAGCGGGGGGGACAGGTCGCTTCTGTTTTTT.

The chain has TRBV2 and TRBJ2-1, with D perhaps TRBD1 (6 bases). The CDR3 spans 15 residues. CDR1 SNHLY and CDR2 FYNNEI come from the germline V gene. V was pared by 8 bases and J by 0 bases, with 14 bases between. CDR3 DNA: TGTGCCAGCTTTGGGACACGCGGCTCCTACAATGAGCAGTTCTTC. Translating gives CASFGTRGSYNEQFF.

This rearrangement joins TRBV30 to TRBJ1-2; perhaps TRBD1 as D (5 bases). The CDR3 totals 13 residues. CDR1 is GTSNPN, CDR2 SVGIG, per germline (reference sequence). The germline V and J ends were trimmed by 2 bases and 7 bases, with 14 bases remaining between them. The CDR3 bases are TGTGCCTGGAGTACCGGGACTGTCGGTGGCTACACCTTC. Its translation: CAWSTGTVGGYTF.

The V call is TRBV4-1, the J call TRBJ2-1; 9 positions match TRBD1. The CDR3 contains 13 residues. V lost 6 bases and J lost 5; bases outside the gene matches: 2. Per the germline V gene, CDR1 is MGHRA and CDR2 is YSYEKL. CDR3 nucleotide sequence: TGCGCCAGCAGGCGGACAGGGGACAATGAGCAGTTCTTC. Protein sequence: CASRRTGDNEQFF.

Here the CDR3 DNA reads TGTGCCAGCAGCGCGGGACATTCGGGGATAGGCTATGGCTACACCTTC. This gives the protein CASSAGHSGIGYGYTF. The genes are TRBV9 and TRBJ1-2, with D perhaps TRBD1 (6 bases). This CDR3 comprises 16 residues. The germline gives CDR1 SGDLS, CDR2 YYNGEE. Trimming removed 3 bases at V and 4 bases at J, with 19 bases between.

This clone occurred once. The chain recombines TRBV5-6 with TRBJ1-6, with a tentative D call TRBD1 (5 bases). The CDR3 contains 13 residues. Germline-derived CDR1 and CDR2 are SGHDT and YYEEEE. V dropped 4 bases and J dropped 10 bases, with 12 bases sitting between them. For the CDR3, the DNA is TGTGCCAGCAGCCCAGGGATACGGTCACCCCTCCACTTT. It specifies CASSPGIRSPLHF.

This clone occurred a few times. The rearrangement links TRBV11-2 to TRBJ2-2; no clear D gene. This CDR3 is 14 amino acids long. Trimming took off 4 bases at V and 1 base at J, with 7 bases between the two ends. Germline values: CDR1 SGHAT, CDR2 FQNNGV. The CDR3 reads CASSSPRNTGELFF. Here the CDR3 DNA reads TGTGCCAGCAGCTCCCCCAGGAACACCGGGGAGCTGTTTTTT.

This clone was seen a single time. V and J are TRBV14 and TRBJ1-1; 7 nucleotides match TRBD1. The germline CDR1 and CDR2 sequences are SGHDN and FVKESK. Trimming cost V 3 bases and J 9 bases; bases outside gene matches: 13. This CDR3 comprises 15 residues. Here the CDR3 DNA reads TGTGCCAGCAGCCAGCAGGGGGTTATGGGTAGACAAGCTTTCTTT. Residues: CASSQQGVMGRQAFF.

J is TRBJ1-2 and V is TRBV27; D gene unclear. Germline CDR1 MNHEY, CDR2 SMNVEV (reference sequence). V dropped 1 base and J dropped 3 bases, with 6 bases sitting between them. The CDR3 spans 13 residues. As DNA, the CDR3 is TGTGCCAGCAGTTTATATCGGGACTATGGCTACACCTTC. This sequence encodes CASSLYRDYGYTF.

The V and J genes are TRBV6-5 and TRBJ2-3; TRBD2 matches 7 bases. This CDR3 contains 13 residues. Trimming cost V 11 bases and J 0 bases; bases outside gene matches: 5. The germline gives CDR1 MNHEY, CDR2 SVGAGI. In DNA, the CDR3 is TGTGCCGCCGGGCGGGGGAGCACAGATACGCAGTATTTT. Translating gives CAAGRGSTDTQYF.

On this clone: Because the CDR3's place on the DNA is in doubt, the DNA is left out and the CDR3 is given as listed by TCRdb. The gene calls are TRBV28 and TRBJ1-1; TRBD1, the D gene given by the table, was not confirmed from the DNA. Germline CDR1 reads MDHEN; CDR2 reads SYDVKM. Counting both end residues, the CDR3 totals 16 amino acids. The CDR3 here is CASSTSTGSSNTEAFF.

This chain connects TRBV14 to TRBJ1-2; D is uncertain. Trimming cost V 4 bases and J 3 bases, with 15 bases left between them. The germline V gene has CDR1 SGHDN and CDR2 FVKESK. The CDR3 length is 15 residues. The CDR3 spells CASSPLSGSHYGYTF. DNA for the CDR3: TGTGCCAGCAGCCCGCTTTCGGGGTCCCACTATGGCTACACCTTC.

The CDR3 is CASSPVAGGSTDTQYF. CDR3 nucleotides: TGTGCCAGCAGCCCCGTAGCGGGGGGGAGCACAGATACGCAGTATTTT. This chain uses TRBV7-2 with TRBJ2-3, with TRBD2 identical over 11 bases. Germline-derived CDR1 and CDR2 are SGHTA and FQGNSA. The CDR3 contains 16 residues. Trimming cost V 5 bases and J 0 bases; bases outside gene matches: 4.

The genes are TRBV9 and TRBJ2-2; 7 bases align to TRBD2. The trim removed 0 bases at V and 7 bases at J, leaving 3 bases unmatched. CDR3 length: 14 amino acids. The germline gives CDR1 SGDLS, CDR2 YYNGEE. The DNA of the CDR3 is TGTGCCAGCAGCGTAGGACCGGGGGGCGGGGAGCTGTTTTTT. Protein sequence: CASSVGPGGGELFF.

This clone was observed a few times. The chain uses TRBV4-1 and TRBJ1-2; D not resolved. Germline V gene lookup returns CDR1 MGHRA and CDR2 YSYEKL. The V end was cut by 3 bases, the J end by 7 bases, with 18 bases between. The CDR3 has 15 residues. The CDR3 loop is CASSQGEGGKGGYTF. The CDR3 coding sequence is TGCGCCAGCAGCCAGGGCGAGGGCGGAAAAGGTGGCTACACCTTC.